This T cell receptor (beta chain) was recovered during a study of T-cell reconstitution after alpha-beta-depleted transplantation in children. Whole-study results and caveats: Several hundred expanded graft clones reportedly supplied alpha-beta T cells about two months after transplant. Surviving thymic progenitors and recipient T cells were the source of high TCRbeta diversity at day 60 in some patients. The main origin of T-cell counts and diversity one year after transplant was newly produced T cells.

This clonotype came up a few times. Its specificity is unknown. V dropped 5 bases and J dropped 7 bases, with 20 bases sitting between them. This CDR3 contains 15 residues. This sample's TCRbeta library carried unique molecular identifier barcodes. Each CDR3 protein gets one entry after TCRdb re-called the PCR reads with MiXCR. There are about 510,000 distinct CDR3 sequences in the sample; over 9.5% occur only once, and 12% to 15% lies in the top ten. This TCR was sampled from a female patient between 2 and 15 years old who had a stem cell transplant for aplastic anemia, so the T cells may come from the graft donor. This chain joins TRBV12-3 or TRBV12-4 and TRBJ1-2; the D gene is possibly TRBD1 (6 bases). The material was PBMCs, mostly from graft donor cells, obtained 180 days after TCRalphabeta/CD19-depleted stem cell transplant. CDR3 DNA: TGTGCCAGCAGTCGTCCCCCAGGGGTGGTGCGTGGCTACACCTTC. Amino acid sequence: CASSRPPGVVRGYTF.